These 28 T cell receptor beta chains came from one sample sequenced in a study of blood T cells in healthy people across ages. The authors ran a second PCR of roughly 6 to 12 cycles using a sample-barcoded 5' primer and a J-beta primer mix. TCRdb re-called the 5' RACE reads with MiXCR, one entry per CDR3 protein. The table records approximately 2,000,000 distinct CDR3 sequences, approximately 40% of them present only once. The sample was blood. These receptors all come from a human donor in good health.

CDR3 DNA: TGCGCCAGCAGCCAAGATCAGGGTATGGGAACCTACGAGCAGTACTTC. Translating it yields CASSQDQGMGTYEQYF. V usage is TRBV4-3 and J usage is TRBJ2-7, with TRBD1 as a possible D gene (5 bases). Germline CDR1 reads LGHNA; CDR2 reads YSLEER. This CDR3 has 16 amino acids. V lost 0 bases and J lost 2, with 14 bases in between.

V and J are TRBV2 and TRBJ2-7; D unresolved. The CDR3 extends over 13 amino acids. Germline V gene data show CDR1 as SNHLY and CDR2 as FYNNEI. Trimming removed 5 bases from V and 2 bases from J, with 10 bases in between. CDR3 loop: CASSSNSPYEQYF. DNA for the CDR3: TGTGCCAGCAGTTCGAATAGCCCCTACGAGCAGTACTTC.

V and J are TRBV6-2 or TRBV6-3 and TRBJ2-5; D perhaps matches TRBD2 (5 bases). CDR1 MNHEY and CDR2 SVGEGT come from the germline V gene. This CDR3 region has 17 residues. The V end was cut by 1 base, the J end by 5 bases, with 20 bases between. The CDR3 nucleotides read TGTGCCAGCAGTTACTTCCCTAACGCCAAAACGGGGGAGACCCAGTACTTC. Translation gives CASSYFPNAKTGETQYF.

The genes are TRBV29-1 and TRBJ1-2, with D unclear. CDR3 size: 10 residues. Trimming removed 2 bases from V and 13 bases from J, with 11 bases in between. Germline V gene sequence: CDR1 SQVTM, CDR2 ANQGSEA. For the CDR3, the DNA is TGCAGCGTTGAAACGAGGAGGCTCACCTTC. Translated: CSVETRRLTF.

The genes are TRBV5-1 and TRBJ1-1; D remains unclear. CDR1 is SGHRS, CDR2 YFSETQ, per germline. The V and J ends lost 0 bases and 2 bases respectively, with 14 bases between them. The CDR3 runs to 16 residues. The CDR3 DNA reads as TGCGCCAGCAGCTTGGAGGTTGCGGCCACTAACACTGAAGCTTTCTTT. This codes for CASSLEVAATNTEAFF.

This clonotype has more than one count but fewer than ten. DNA of the CDR3: TGTGCCAGCAGCTCGCGGGAAGCTAGGCCCGTCAGGTTTGGCTACACCTTC. Encoded protein: CASSSREARPVRFGYTF. The J gene is TRBJ1-2, the V gene TRBV11-2; D is uncertain. V lost 4 bases, J lost 7 bases, and 25 bases lay in between. Germline V gene data show CDR1 as SGHAT and CDR2 as FQNNGV. This CDR3 is built from 17 residues. Looking up the rest from reference TRBV11-2 and TRBJ1-2 gives the full variable domain: EAGVAQSPRYKIIEKRQSVAFWCNPISGHATLYWYQQILGQGPKLLIQFQNNGVVDDSQLPKDRFSAERLKGVDSTLKIQPAKLEDSAVYLCASSSREARPVRFGYTFGSGTRLTVV.

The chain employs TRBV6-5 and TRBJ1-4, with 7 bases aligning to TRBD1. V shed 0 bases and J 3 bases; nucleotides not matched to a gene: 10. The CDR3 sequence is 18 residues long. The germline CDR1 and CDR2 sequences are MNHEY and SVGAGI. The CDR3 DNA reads TGTGCCAGCAGTTACTCGACAGGGATAGGGCCGTCTAATGAAAAACTGTTTTTT. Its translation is CASSYSTGIGPSNEKLFF.

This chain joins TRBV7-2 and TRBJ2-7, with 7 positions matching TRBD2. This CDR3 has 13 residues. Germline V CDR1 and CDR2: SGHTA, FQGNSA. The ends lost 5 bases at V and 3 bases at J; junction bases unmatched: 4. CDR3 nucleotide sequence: TGTGCCAGCAGCGCACGGACTAGCTACGAGCAGTACTTC. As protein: CASSARTSYEQYF.

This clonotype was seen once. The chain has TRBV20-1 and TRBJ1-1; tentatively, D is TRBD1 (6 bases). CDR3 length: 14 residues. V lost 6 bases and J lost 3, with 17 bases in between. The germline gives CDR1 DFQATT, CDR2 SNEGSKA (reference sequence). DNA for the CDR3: TGCAGTGCCTCCCCCCCAGGGGAGTACACTGAAGCTTTCTTT. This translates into CSASPPGEYTEAFF.

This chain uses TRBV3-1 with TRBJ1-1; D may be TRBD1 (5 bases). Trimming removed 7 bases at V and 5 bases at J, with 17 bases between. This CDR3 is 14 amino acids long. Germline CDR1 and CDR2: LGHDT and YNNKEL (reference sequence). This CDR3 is CASTPTVGDTEAFF. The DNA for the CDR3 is TGTGCCAGCACTCCCACTGTGGGGGATACTGAAGCTTTCTTT.

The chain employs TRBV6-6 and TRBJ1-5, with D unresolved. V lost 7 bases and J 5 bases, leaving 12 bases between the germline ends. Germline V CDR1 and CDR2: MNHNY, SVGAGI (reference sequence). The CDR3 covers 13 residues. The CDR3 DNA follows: TGTGCCAGCACCGACGGGGAACATCAGCCCCAGCATTTT. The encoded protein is CASTDGEHQPQHF.

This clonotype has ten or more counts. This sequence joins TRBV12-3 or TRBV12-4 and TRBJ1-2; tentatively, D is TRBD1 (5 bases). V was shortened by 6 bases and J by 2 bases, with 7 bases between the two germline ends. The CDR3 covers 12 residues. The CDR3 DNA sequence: TGTGCCAGCAGGGGGCCAAACTATGGCTACACCTTC. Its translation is CASRGPNYGYTF.

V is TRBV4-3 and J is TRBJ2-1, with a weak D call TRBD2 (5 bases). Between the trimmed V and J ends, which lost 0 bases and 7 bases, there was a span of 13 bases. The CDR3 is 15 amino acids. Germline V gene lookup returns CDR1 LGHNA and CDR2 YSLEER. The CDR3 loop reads CASSQDLGWENEQFF. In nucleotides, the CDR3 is TGCGCCAGCAGCCAAGATTTGGGTTGGGAGAATGAGCAGTTCTTC.

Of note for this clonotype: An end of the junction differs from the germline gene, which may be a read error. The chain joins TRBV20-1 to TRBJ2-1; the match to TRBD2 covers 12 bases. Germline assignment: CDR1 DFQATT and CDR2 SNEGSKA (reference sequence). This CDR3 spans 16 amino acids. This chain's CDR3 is CGATASGGETYNEQFF. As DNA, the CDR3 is TGCGGTGCTACCGCTAGCGGGGGGGAGACCTACAATGAGCAGTTCTTC.

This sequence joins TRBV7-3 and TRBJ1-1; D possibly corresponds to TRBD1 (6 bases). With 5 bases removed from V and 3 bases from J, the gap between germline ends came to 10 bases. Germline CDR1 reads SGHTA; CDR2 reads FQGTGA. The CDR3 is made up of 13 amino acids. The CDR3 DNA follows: TGTGCCAGCAGCCGACAGGCCTACACTGAAGCTTTCTTT. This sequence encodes CASSRQAYTEAFF.

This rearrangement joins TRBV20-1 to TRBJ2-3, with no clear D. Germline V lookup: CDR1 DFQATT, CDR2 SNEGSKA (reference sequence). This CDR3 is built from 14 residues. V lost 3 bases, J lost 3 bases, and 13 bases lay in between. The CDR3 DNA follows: TGCAGTGCTAGTTGGCTCGTACAAACAGATACGCAGTATTTT. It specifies CSASWLVQTDTQYF.

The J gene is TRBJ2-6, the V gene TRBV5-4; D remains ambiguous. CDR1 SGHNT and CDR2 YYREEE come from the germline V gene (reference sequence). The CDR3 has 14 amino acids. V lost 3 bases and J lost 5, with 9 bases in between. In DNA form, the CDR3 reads TGTGCCAGCAGCTCACGTCCGAGGGCCAACGTCCTGACTTTC. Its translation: CASSSRPRANVLTF. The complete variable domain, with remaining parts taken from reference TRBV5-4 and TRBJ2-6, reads ETGVTQSPTHLIKTRGQQVTLRCSSQSGHNTVSWYQQALGQGPQFIFQYYREEENGRGNFPPRFSGLQFPNYSSELNVNALELDDSALYLCASSSRPRANVLTFGAGSRLTVL.

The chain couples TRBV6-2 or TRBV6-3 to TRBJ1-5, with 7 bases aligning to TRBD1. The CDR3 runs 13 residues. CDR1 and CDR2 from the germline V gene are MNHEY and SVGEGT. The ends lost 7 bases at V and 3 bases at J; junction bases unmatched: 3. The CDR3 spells CASKGQHNQPQHF. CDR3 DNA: TGTGCCAGCAAGGGACAGCACAATCAGCCCCAGCATTTT.

Written as DNA, the CDR3 is TGCGCCAGCAGCTTGGTACCGTACAGACGGAACACCGGGGAGCTGTTTTTT. Translating it yields CASSLVPYRRNTGELFF. The V call is TRBV5-1, the J call TRBJ2-2, with D uncertain. CDR1 SGHRS and CDR2 YFSETQ come from the germline V gene. CDR3 length equals 17 residues. The V and J ends lost 0 bases and 1 base respectively, with 13 bases between them.

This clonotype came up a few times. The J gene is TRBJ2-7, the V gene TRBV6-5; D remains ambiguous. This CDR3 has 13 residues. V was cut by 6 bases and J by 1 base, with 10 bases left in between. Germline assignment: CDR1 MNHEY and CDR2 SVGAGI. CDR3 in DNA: TGTGCCAGCAGAATTGACGTTTCCTACGAGCAGTACTTC. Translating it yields CASRIDVSYEQYF.

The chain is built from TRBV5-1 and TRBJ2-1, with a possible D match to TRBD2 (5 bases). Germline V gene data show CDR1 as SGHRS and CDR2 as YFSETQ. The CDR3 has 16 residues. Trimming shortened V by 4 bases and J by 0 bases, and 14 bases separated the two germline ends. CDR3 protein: CASSRGSGSSYNEQFF. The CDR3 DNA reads TGCGCCAGCAGCCGGGGTTCGGGGAGCTCCTACAATGAGCAGTTCTTC.

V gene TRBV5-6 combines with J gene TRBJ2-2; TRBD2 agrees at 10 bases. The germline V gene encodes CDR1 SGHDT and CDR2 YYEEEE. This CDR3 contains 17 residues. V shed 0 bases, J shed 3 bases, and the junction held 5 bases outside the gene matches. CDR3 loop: CASSLVLAGADTGELFF. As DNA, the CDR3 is TGTGCCAGCAGCTTGGTGCTAGCGGGGGCAGACACCGGGGAGCTGTTTTTT.

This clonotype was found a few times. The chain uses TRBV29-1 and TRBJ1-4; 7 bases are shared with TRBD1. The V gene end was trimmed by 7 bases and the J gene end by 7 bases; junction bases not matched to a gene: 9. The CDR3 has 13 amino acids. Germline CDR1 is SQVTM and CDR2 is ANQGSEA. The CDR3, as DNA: TGCAGCGCTAATACAGGGGATGGTGAAAAACTGTTTTTT. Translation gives CSANTGDGEKLFF.

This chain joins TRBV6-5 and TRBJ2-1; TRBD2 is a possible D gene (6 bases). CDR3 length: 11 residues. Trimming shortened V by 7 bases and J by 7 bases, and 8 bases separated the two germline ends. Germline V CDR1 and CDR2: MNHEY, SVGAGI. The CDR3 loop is CASKEGNEQFF. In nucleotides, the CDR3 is TGTGCCAGCAAGGAGGGGAATGAGCAGTTCTTC.

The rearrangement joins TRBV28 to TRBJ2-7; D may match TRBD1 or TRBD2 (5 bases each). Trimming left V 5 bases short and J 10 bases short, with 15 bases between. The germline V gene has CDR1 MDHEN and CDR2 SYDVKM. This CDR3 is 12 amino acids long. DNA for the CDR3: TGTGCCAGCAGTGTGGTTTGGGGGTTTCAGTACTTC. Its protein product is CASSVVWGFQYF.

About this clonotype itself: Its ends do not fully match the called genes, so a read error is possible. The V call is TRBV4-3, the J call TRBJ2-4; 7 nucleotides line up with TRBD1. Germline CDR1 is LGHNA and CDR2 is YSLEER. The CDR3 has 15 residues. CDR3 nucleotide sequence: TGCGTCAGCAGCCGCCTGACAGGGAGCAAAAACATTCAGTACTTC. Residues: CVSSRLTGSKNIQYF.

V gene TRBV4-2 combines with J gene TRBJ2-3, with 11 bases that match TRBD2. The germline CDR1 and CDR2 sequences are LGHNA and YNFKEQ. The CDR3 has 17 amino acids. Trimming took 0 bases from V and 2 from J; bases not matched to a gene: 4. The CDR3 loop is CASSQDVAGGSTDTQYF. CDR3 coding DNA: TGTGCCAGCAGCCAAGACGTAGCGGGGGGGTCCACAGATACGCAGTATTTT.

CDR3: CASSVGEVKNIQYF. The CDR3 region has the DNA TGTGCCAGCAGCGTAGGGGAGGTCAAAAACATTCAGTACTTC. This chain links TRBV9 with TRBJ2-4; D is perhaps TRBD2 (6 bases). Germline V lookup: CDR1 SGDLS, CDR2 YYNGEE. The CDR3 consists of 14 residues. The V end lost 0 bases, the J end lost 3 bases, and 7 bases lay between the germline ends.